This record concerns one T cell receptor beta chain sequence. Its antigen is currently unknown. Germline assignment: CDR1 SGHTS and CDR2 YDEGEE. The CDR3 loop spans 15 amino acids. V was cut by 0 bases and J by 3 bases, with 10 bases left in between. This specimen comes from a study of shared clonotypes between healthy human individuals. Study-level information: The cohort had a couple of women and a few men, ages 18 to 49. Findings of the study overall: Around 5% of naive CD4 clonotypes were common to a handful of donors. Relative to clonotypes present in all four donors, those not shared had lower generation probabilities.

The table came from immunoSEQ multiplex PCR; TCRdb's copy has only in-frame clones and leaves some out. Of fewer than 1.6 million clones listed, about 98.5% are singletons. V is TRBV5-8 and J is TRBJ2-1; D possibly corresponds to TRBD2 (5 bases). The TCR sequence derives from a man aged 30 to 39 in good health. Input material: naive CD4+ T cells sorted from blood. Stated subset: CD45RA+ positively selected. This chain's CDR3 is CASSLEGSSYNEQFF. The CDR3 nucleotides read TGTGCCAGCAGCTTGGAAGGGAGTAGCTACAATGAGCAGTTCTTC.